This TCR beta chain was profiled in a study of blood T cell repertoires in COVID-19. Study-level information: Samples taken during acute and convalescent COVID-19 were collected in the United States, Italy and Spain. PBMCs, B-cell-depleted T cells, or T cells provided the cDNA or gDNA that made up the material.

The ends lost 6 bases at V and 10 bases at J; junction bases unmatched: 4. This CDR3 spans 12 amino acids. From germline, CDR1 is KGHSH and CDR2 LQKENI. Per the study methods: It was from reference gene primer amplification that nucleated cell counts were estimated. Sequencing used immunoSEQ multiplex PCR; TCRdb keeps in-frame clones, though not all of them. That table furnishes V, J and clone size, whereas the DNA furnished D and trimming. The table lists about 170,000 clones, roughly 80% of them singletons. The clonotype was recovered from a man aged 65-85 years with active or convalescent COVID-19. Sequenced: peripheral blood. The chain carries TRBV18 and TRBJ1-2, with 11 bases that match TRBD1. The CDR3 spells CASSPGQGAYTF. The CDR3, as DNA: TGTGCCAGCTCCCCTGGACAGGGGGCCTACACCTTC.